These 26 T cell receptor beta chains originate from one sample sequenced in a study of shared clonotypes between healthy human individuals. TCRdb's copy holds only in-frame clones and misses some; the assay was immunoSEQ multiplex PCR. The table shows about 320,000 clones, with around 86% occurring only once. The specimen was memory CD8+ T cells sorted from blood. Subset noted: CD45RO+ cells pooled with CCR7-negative TemRA cells. All receptors come from a man aged 18 to 30 in good health.

V usage is TRBV7-9 and J usage is TRBJ2-7; D not certain. The CDR3 extends over 15 amino acids. The V end lost 2 bases, the J end lost 0 bases, and 11 bases lay between the germline ends. The germline gives CDR1 SEHNR, CDR2 FQNEAQ (reference sequence). The CDR3 sequence is CASSLLDPRSYEQYF. CDR3 DNA: TGTGCCAGCAGCTTATTGGACCCCCGCTCCTACGAGCAGTACTTC.

The rearrangement joins TRBV29-1 to TRBJ1-3; D possibly corresponds to TRBD1 (5 bases). V lost 2 bases and J lost 3, with 8 bases in between. CDR1 and CDR2 from the germline V gene are SQVTM and ANQGSEA. This CDR3 is 13 amino acids long. CDR3 nucleotide sequence: TGCAGCGTTGAACTGGACAATGGAAACACCATATATTTT. Amino acids: CSVELDNGNTIYF.

J is TRBJ2-2 and V is TRBV7-9, with 8 bases that match TRBD1. The CDR3 covers 16 residues. With 4 bases clipped from V and 3 bases from J, the junction kept 7 bases outside the gene matches. Germline CDR1 and CDR2: SEHNR and FQNEAQ (reference sequence). For the CDR3, the DNA is TGTGCCAGCAGCTCGACAGGGGCCGGGGACACCGGGGAGCTGTTTTTT. Translating gives CASSSTGAGDTGELFF.

This rearrangement joins TRBV5-4 to TRBJ2-7; TRBD1 or TRBD2 may be the D gene (6 bases each). Trimming shortened V by 0 bases and J by 5 bases, and 12 bases separated the two germline ends. This CDR3 has 14 amino acids. From germline, CDR1 is SGHNT and CDR2 YYREEE (reference sequence). The CDR3 bases are TGTGCCAGCAGCTTGGTGGGGGGCGCGGACGAGCAGTACTTC. Protein: CASSLVGGADEQYF.

The chain recombines TRBV5-6 with TRBJ1-2; D gene ambiguous. Germline values: CDR1 SGHDT, CDR2 YYEEEE. The CDR3 has 16 amino acids. V was trimmed by 0 bases and J by 2 bases, leaving 14 bases between them. The CDR3 loop reads CASSLALRARNYGYTF. Written as DNA, the CDR3 is TGTGCCAGCAGCTTGGCCCTCCGGGCGCGAAACTATGGCTACACCTTC.

The chain is built from TRBV5-1 and TRBJ2-7; D call uncertain. The CDR3 has 15 residues. Germline V lookup: CDR1 SGHRS, CDR2 YFSETQ. V was pared by 5 bases and J by 1 base, with 16 bases between. The CDR3 is CASRAEMGASYEQYF. Written as DNA, the CDR3 is TGCGCCAGCAGGGCCGAGATGGGCGCTTCCTACGAGCAGTACTTC. The complete variable domain, with remaining parts taken from reference TRBV5-1 and TRBJ2-7, reads KAGVTQTPRYLIKTRGQQVTLSCSPISGHRSVSWYQQTPGQGLQFLFEYFSETQRNKGNFPGRFSGRQFSNSRSEMNVSTLELGDSALYLCASRAEMGASYEQYFGPGTRLTVT.

This clone was detected only a few times. Additional DNA sequences in this sample encode the identical CDR3. This rearrangement joins TRBV27 to TRBJ1-5; TRBD1 aligns across 10 bases. Germline trimming cut 6 bases from V and 5 bases from J; bases unmatched to any gene: 4. The CDR3 length is 14 residues. The germline gives CDR1 MNHEY, CDR2 SMNVEV (reference sequence). CDR3 loop: CASRRQGADQPQHF. The CDR3 DNA is TGTGCCAGCAGAAGACAGGGGGCGGATCAGCCCCAGCATTTT.

This chain uses TRBV10-3 with TRBJ2-3, with 9 bases that match TRBD2. This CDR3 comprises 17 residues. V dropped 3 bases and J dropped 1; count of bases not matched to a gene: 8. Germline-derived CDR1 and CDR2 are ENHRY and SYGVKD. CDR3 in DNA: TGTGCCATCAGTGAAGGCGGGGGGGCCCCTGGCACAGATACGCAGTATTTT. Protein sequence: CAISEGGGAPGTDTQYF.

The rearrangement links TRBV2 to TRBJ1-2, with unresolved D. V was trimmed by 8 bases and J by 6 bases, leaving 16 bases between them. Germline lookup yields CDR1 SNHLY and CDR2 FYNNEI. The CDR3 length is 13 residues. This CDR3 reads CASFAGILNGYTF. The DNA for the CDR3 is TGTGCCAGCTTTGCCGGGATTCTGAATGGCTACACCTTC.

This chain joins TRBV27 and TRBJ2-7, with D tentatively TRBD1 (5 bases). V was pared by 0 bases and J by 5 bases, with 8 bases between. Germline-derived CDR1 and CDR2 are MNHEY and SMNVEV (reference sequence). The CDR3 sequence is 13 residues long. CDR3 DNA sequence: TGTGCCAGCAGTTTATCCCCAGGGCACGAGCAGTACTTC. Protein: CASSLSPGHEQYF.

This clone appeared a single time. The rearrangement uses TRBV27 and TRBJ2-2; 7 nucleotides line up with TRBD2. Trimming took 5 bases from V and 3 from J; bases not matched to a gene: 12. This CDR3 has 17 residues. Germline V CDR1 and CDR2: MNHEY, SMNVEV (reference sequence). Here the CDR3 reads CASSPVLASGYTGELFF. The CDR3 bases are TGTGCCAGCAGTCCGGTCCTCGCTAGCGGATACACCGGGGAGCTGTTTTTT.

The J gene is TRBJ1-2, the V gene TRBV6-5; D perhaps matches TRBD1 (5 bases). Germline-derived CDR1 and CDR2 are MNHEY and SVGAGI. V was cut by 2 bases and J by 4 bases, with 14 bases left in between. This CDR3 contains 15 residues. CDR3 protein: CASSYGLPGGYGYTF. The CDR3 DNA sequence: TGTGCCAGCAGTTACGGGCTTCCCGGGGGCTATGGCTACACCTTC.

Many counts were recorded for this clone. The chain uses TRBV5-4 and TRBJ2-2; possibly TRBD1 for D (6 bases). The V end lost 3 bases, the J end lost 1 base, and 7 bases lay between the germline ends. This CDR3 is 14 amino acids long. The V gene's germline CDR1 is SGHNT and CDR2 YYREEE (reference sequence). CDR3 residues: CASSSGQNTGELFF. The CDR3 coding sequence is TGTGCCAGCAGCTCGGGACAGAACACCGGGGAGCTGTTTTTT.

The rearrangement links TRBV6-5 to TRBJ2-2; the match to TRBD1 covers 12 bases. V trimming: 4 bases; J trimming: 7 bases; junction bases outside the gene matches: 7. CDR1 and CDR2 from the germline V gene are MNHEY and SVGAGI. This CDR3 has 16 residues. The CDR3, as DNA: TGTGCCAGCAGTTCAGGGACAGGGGGCTTTTACGGGGAGCTGTTTTTT. Translating it yields CASSSGTGGFYGELFF.

V gene TRBV6-1 combines with J gene TRBJ2-7; no clear D. Germline assignment: CDR1 MNHNS and CDR2 SASEGT. The germline V and J ends were trimmed by 2 bases and 0 bases, with 8 bases remaining between them. This CDR3 is built from 14 residues. DNA for the CDR3: TGTGCCAGCAGTGAATACAAGTTCTCCTACGAGCAGTACTTC. Its translation: CASSEYKFSYEQYF.

The rearrangement uses TRBV4-2 and TRBJ2-1; possibly TRBD1 for D (6 bases). V was clipped by 8 bases and J by 5 bases, with 19 bases between them. Germline CDR1 is LGHNA and CDR2 is YNFKEQ. CDR3 length: 15 residues. CDR3 sequence reads: CASGGPGEGHNEQFF. The DNA for the CDR3 is TGTGCCAGCGGGGGCCCAGGGGAAGGCCACAATGAGCAGTTCTTC.

This clone has a single count. The chain is built from TRBV4-1 and TRBJ2-1; tentative D call: TRBD1 (5 bases). The CDR3 extends over 12 amino acids. V shed 5 bases and J shed 9 bases, with 11 bases lying between them. Germline CDR1 MGHRA, CDR2 YSYEKL. CDR3: CASSSVGVEQFF. For the CDR3, the DNA is TGCGCCAGCAGCTCTGTAGGGGTTGAGCAGTTCTTC.

This chain connects TRBV9 to TRBJ2-7; perhaps TRBD1 as D (5 bases). The CDR3 extends over 15 amino acids. Looked up from germline, CDR1 is SGDLS and CDR2 is YYNGEE. Trimming removed 4 bases at V and 3 bases at J, with 17 bases between. CDR3 protein: CASSSEGQDNYEQYF. The CDR3 nucleotides read TGTGCCAGCAGCTCTGAAGGACAAGACAACTACGAGCAGTACTTC.

The chain joins TRBV6-6 to TRBJ2-3, with TRBD2 matching over 9 bases. The ends lost 2 bases at V and 2 bases at J; junction bases unmatched: 5. This CDR3 is 16 amino acids long. Germline V lookup: CDR1 MNHNY, CDR2 SVGAGI (reference sequence). The CDR3 reads CASSYETSGLTDTQYF. The CDR3 DNA follows: TGTGCCAGCAGTTACGAAACTAGCGGGCTCACAGATACGCAGTATTTT.

This clone showed up just a few times. The junction does not match germline at one end; this may be a read error. The chain employs TRBV7-7 and TRBJ2-2; perhaps TRBD2 as D (7 bases). CDR3 length equals 15 residues. Germline V gene sequence: CDR1 SSHAT, CDR2 FNYEAQ (reference sequence). The CDR3 loop reads CASSLAGAWTGELFF. The DNA of the CDR3 is TGTGCTAGCAGCTTGGCGGGGGCGTGGACCGGGGAGCTGTTTTTT.

The chain is built from TRBV5-4 and TRBJ1-1; D uncertain. V gave up 0 bases and J gave up 0 bases, with 6 bases separating them. The CDR3 totals 14 residues. Germline V CDR1 and CDR2: SGHNT, YYREEE (reference sequence). Here the CDR3 DNA reads TGTGCCAGCAGCTTGGCCCAGTTGAACACTGAAGCTTTCTTT. This translates into CASSLAQLNTEAFF.

The chain joins TRBV9 to TRBJ2-3, with 8 bases aligning to TRBD2. Trimming at V came to 4 bases and at J to 0 bases, leaving 16 bases not matched to a gene. The germline V gene encodes CDR1 SGDLS and CDR2 YYNGEE. This CDR3 spans 19 amino acids. The CDR3 nucleotides read TGTGCCAGCAGCCCGCTTGAGACTAGCGTAGTTACTAGCACAGATACGCAGTATTTT. Protein product: CASSPLETSVVTSTDTQYF. Full variable domain (outside the CDR3, taken from reference TRBV9 and TRBJ2-3): DSGVTQTPKHLITATGQRVTLRCSPRSGDLSVYWYQQSLDQGLQFLIQYYNGEERAKGNILERFSAQQFPDLHSELNLSSLELGDSALYFCASSPLETSVVTSTDTQYFGPGTRLTVL.

This clone was observed a single time. V gene TRBV27 combines with J gene TRBJ2-7; TRBD1 matches at 8 bases. Germline V gives CDR1 MNHEY, CDR2 SMNVEV (reference sequence). The CDR3 length is 13 residues. The trim removed 3 bases at V and 6 bases at J, leaving 4 bases unmatched. CDR3 nucleotides: TGTGCCAGCAGTTTCCAGGGGGCGGCCGAGCAGTACTTC. This gives the protein CASSFQGAAEQYF.

The chain links TRBV27 to TRBJ2-5; 8 bases match TRBD1. The CDR3 covers 16 residues. Germline CDR1 reads MNHEY; CDR2 reads SMNVEV (reference sequence). V dropped 5 bases and J dropped 0; count of bases not matched to a gene: 8. The CDR3 DNA sequence: TGTGCCAGCAGTGGACAGGGTGTGAGCTACCAAGAGACCCAGTACTTC. It encodes CASSGQGVSYQETQYF.

J is TRBJ1-1 and V is TRBV11-2; D is unclear. V lost 5 bases to trimming and J lost 0 bases, with 10 bases between them. The V gene's germline CDR1 is SGHAT and CDR2 FQNNGV. CDR3 length: 14 residues. CDR3 sequence (DNA): TGTGCCAGCAGCCCCATCCTCCTGAACACTGAAGCTTTCTTT. Encoded protein: CASSPILLNTEAFF.

The chain has TRBV9 and TRBJ2-7; TRBD1 matches at 7 bases. This CDR3 comprises 15 residues. After removal of 0 bases from V and 0 bases from J, the junction contained 3 bases not matched to a gene. Per germline, CDR1 SGDLS and CDR2 YYNGEE. The CDR3: CASSVGRQGSYEQYF. As DNA, the CDR3 is TGTGCCAGCAGCGTAGGTCGACAGGGCTCCTACGAGCAGTACTTC.